Each of the 24 T cell receptor beta chains below was sequenced from the same sample in a study of human T cells and chemical hapten exposure. Indicated time point: patch test 3, about 24 weeks after DPC sensitization. Treatment defined: therapeutic diphenylcyclopropenone sensitization with weekly scalp DPC. Via MiXCR, TCRdb re-called the RACE reads, giving one row per CDR3 protein. The sample consists of about 90,000 distinct CDR3 sequences, roughly a tenth of them appearing once. The specimen was whole blood, collected in connection with sensitization to the hapten diphenylcyclopropenone (DPC). Receptor source: a woman aged 25 to 39 with alopecia areata. Some clones in this sample may be carry-over from other donors' samples.

A few counts support this clonotype. The V call is TRBV7-2, the J call TRBJ2-3, with 13 bases fitting TRBD2. This CDR3 is 16 amino acids long. The germline gives CDR1 SGHTA, CDR2 FQGNSA. The ends lost 2 bases at V and 3 bases at J; junction bases unmatched: 2. The CDR3 loop is CASSLTSGGATDTQYF. CDR3 sequence (DNA): TGTGCCAGCAGCTTAACTAGCGGGGGGGCTACAGATACGCAGTATTTT.

At least ten counts were recorded for this clonotype. J is TRBJ1-1 and V is TRBV30, with D possibly being TRBD1 (6 bases). Germline-derived CDR1 and CDR2 are GTSNPN and SVGIG (reference sequence). Trimming left V 0 bases short and J 7 bases short, with 15 bases between. CDR3 length: 14 amino acids. The CDR3 nucleotides are TGTGCCTGGAGTGTCTACAGGGTCCGACTTGAAGCTTTCTTT. Amino acids: CAWSVYRVRLEAFF. The entire variable domain, with the rest obtained from reference TRBV30 and TRBJ1-1, is as follows: SQTIHQWPATLVQPVGSPLSLECTVEGTSNPNLYWYRQAAGRGLQLLFYSVGIGQISSEVPQNLSASRPQDRQFILSSKKLLLSDSGFYLCAWSVYRVRLEAFFGQGTRLTVV.

This clonotype was seen ten or more times. The V and J genes are TRBV18 and TRBJ1-1, with D possibly TRBD1 on 5 matching bases. Deletions cut 4 bases from V and 3 bases from J, with 12 bases between. There are 14 residues in the CDR3. Germline CDR1 is KGHSH and CDR2 is LQKENI. CDR3 sequence reads: CASSLSRGYTEAFF. CDR3 in DNA: TGTGCCAGCTCACTTTCACGGGGCTACACTGAAGCTTTCTTT.

As to this clonotype: A clone one base away is much larger, so this may be a read error. The J gene is TRBJ2-2, the V gene TRBV3-1; 7 bases fit TRBD2. The CDR3 length is 18 residues. CDR1 is LGHDT and CDR2 is YNNKEL in the germline V gene (reference sequence). The ends lost 1 base at V and 2 bases at J; junction bases unmatched: 10. CDR3 amino acids: CASSQGLAGDLNTGELFF. The CDR3, as DNA: TGTGCCAGCAGCCAAGGATTAGCGGGCGACCTCAACACCGGGGAGCTGTTTTTT. The full variable domain, its missing parts supplied by reference TRBV3-1 and TRBJ2-2, is DTAVSQTPKYLVTQMGNDKSIKCEQNLGHDTMYWYKQDSKKFLKIMFSYNNKELIINETVPNRFSPKSPDKAHLNLHINSLELGDSAVYFCASSQGLAGDLNTGELFFGEGSRLTVL.

The chain recombines TRBV5-1 with TRBJ2-1; 9 bases agree with TRBD2. Germline-derived CDR1 and CDR2 are SGHRS and YFSETQ. There are 16 residues in the CDR3. J gave up 2 bases and V 0 bases, and 3 bases lay outside the gene matches. The CDR3 spells CASSLGLAVAYNEQFF. CDR3 DNA sequence: TGCGCCAGCAGCTTGGGACTAGCGGTGGCCTACAATGAGCAGTTCTTC.

Regarding this clonotype: The junction differs from germline at one of its ends, possibly a read error. The genes are TRBV6-1 and TRBJ1-4, with TRBD1 matching over 7 bases. The CDR3 loop spans 14 amino acids. Per germline, CDR1 MNHNS and CDR2 SASEGT. CDR3 loop: CASKTGATSEKLFF. CDR3 coding DNA: TGTGCCAGCAAAACAGGGGCAACTAGTGAAAAACTGTTTTTT.

This clonotype was observed at least ten times. The V gene is TRBV7-9, the J gene TRBJ1-4; no clear D gene. V was clipped by 5 bases and J by 8 bases, with 12 bases between them. CDR1 SEHNR and CDR2 FQNEAQ come from the germline V gene (reference sequence). CDR3 size: 13 residues. The CDR3: CASSLREPEKLFF. The CDR3 DNA is TGTGCCAGCAGCCTCCGGGAACCCGAAAAACTGTTTTTT.

Here the CDR3 DNA reads TGTGCCAGCAGCGTAGGAGGGACTAGCGGAGTGGGCCCCTACAATGAGCAGTTCTTC. As protein: CASSVGGTSGVGPYNEQFF. The rearrangement links TRBV9 to TRBJ2-1, with 11 bases identical to TRBD2. Germline V lookup: CDR1 SGDLS, CDR2 YYNGEE. This CDR3 region has 19 residues. The trim removed 0 bases at V and 2 bases at J, leaving 10 bases unmatched.

This clonotype was observed many times. The rearrangement joins TRBV20-1 to TRBJ2-7; no firm D call. V lost 2 bases to trimming and J lost 2 bases, with 16 bases between them. The CDR3 has 15 residues. Germline-derived CDR1 and CDR2 are DFQATT and SNEGSKA (reference sequence). The CDR3 DNA is TGCAGTGCTAGAAAAGTGATGACCCCAACCTACGAGCAGTACTTC. Translated: CSARKVMTPTYEQYF.

The chain joins TRBV27 to TRBJ1-6; unclear D gene. Germline lookup yields CDR1 MNHEY and CDR2 SMNVEV (reference sequence). V gave up 4 bases and J gave up 7 bases, with 11 bases separating them. CDR3 length: 14 amino acids. In DNA, the CDR3 is TGTGCCAGCAGTTCCGGGCAGGAGAATTCACCCCTCCACTTT. Translating it yields CASSSGQENSPLHF.

This clonotype was found a few times. The V gene is TRBV25-1, the J gene TRBJ2-7; perhaps D is TRBD1 or TRBD2 (6 bases each). The CDR3 consists of 16 residues. V lost 1 base to trimming and J lost 7 bases, with 20 bases between them. Germline CDR1 and CDR2: MGHDK and SYGVNS. The CDR3 DNA follows: TGTGCCAGCAGTGAATTGGGGTCCGGGGGCAGGGCTGAGCAGTACTTC. Protein sequence: CASSELGSGGRAEQYF.

This clonotype was seen a handful of times. The chain links TRBV7-2 to TRBJ2-3, with 9 bases fitting TRBD2. CDR1 is SGHTA, CDR2 FQGNSA, per germline. The trim removed 1 base at V and 1 base at J, leaving 3 bases unmatched. CDR3 length equals 16 residues. CDR3 amino acids: CASSLDASGGTDTQYF. In DNA, the CDR3 is TGTGCCAGCAGCTTAGATGCTAGCGGGGGCACAGATACGCAGTATTTT.

V usage is TRBV27 and J usage is TRBJ1-1; 8 bases align to TRBD1. V dropped 5 bases and J dropped 6; count of bases not matched to a gene: 8. Germline CDR1 MNHEY, CDR2 SMNVEV (reference sequence). CDR3 length equals 14 residues. CDR3: CASSRGQGGSEAFF. For the CDR3, the DNA is TGTGCCAGCAGTCGTGGACAGGGCGGATCTGAAGCTTTCTTT.

The rearrangement links TRBV3-1 to TRBJ2-1; 13 positions match TRBD2. Trimming removed 3 bases from V and 3 bases from J; junction bases left unmatched: 8. The germline V gene has CDR1 LGHDT and CDR2 YNNKEL (reference sequence). The CDR3 is made up of 18 amino acids. In nucleotides, the CDR3 is TGTGCCAGCAGCCATACTAGCGGGAGGGCCCCCATCTACAATGAGCAGTTCTTC. Its protein product is CASSHTSGRAPIYNEQFF.

This clonotype turned up a few times. The DNA of the CDR3 is TGTGCCATCATGGACCGATCGAACACCGGGGAGCTGTTTTTT. Translating gives CAIMDRSNTGELFF. The chain is built from TRBV10-3 and TRBJ2-2; no clear D gene. The CDR3 has 14 amino acids. Germline V gene data show CDR1 as ENHRY and CDR2 as SYGVKD. Trimming left V 7 bases short and J 0 bases short, with 9 bases between.

This clonotype was seen many times. One end of the junction fails to match germline, which may point to a read error. This rearrangement joins TRBV18 to TRBJ2-5; D is undetermined. The CDR3 contains 13 residues. Germline loops: CDR1 KGHSH, CDR2 LQKENI. The CDR3 sequence: CASSPPSRETQYF. The CDR3 DNA reads TGTGCCAGCTCTCCACCCTCGAGAGAGACCCAGTACTTC.

This chain connects TRBV28 to TRBJ2-1, with TRBD2 matching 10 bases. The CDR3 spans 15 residues. Looked up from germline, CDR1 is MDHEN and CDR2 is SYDVKM. V trimming: 6 bases; J trimming: 4 bases; junction bases outside the gene matches: 6. CDR3 in amino acids: CASSQTSGNYNEQFF. CDR3 bases: TGTGCCAGCAGCCAAACTAGCGGGAATTACAATGAGCAGTTCTTC. Together with reference TRBV28 and TRBJ2-1, the CDR3 gives the full variable domain: DVKVTQSSRYLVKRTGEKVFLECVQDMDHENMFWYRQDPGLGLRLIYFSYDVKMKEKGDIPEGYSVSREKKERFSLILESASTNQTSMYLCASSQTSGNYNEQFFGPGTRLTVL.

This clonotype was counted ten times or more. The rearrangement joins TRBV28 to TRBJ1-5; D gene unclear. The V gene's germline CDR1 is MDHEN and CDR2 SYDVKM. The length of the CDR3 is 12 residues. V lost 8 bases to trimming and J lost 3 bases, with 8 bases between them. In nucleotides, the CDR3 is TGTGCCAGCGAACAGCCCAATCAGCCCCAGCATTTT. This codes for CASEQPNQPQHF.

At least ten counts were recorded for this clonotype. The rearrangement joins TRBV29-1 to TRBJ2-4; the D is unclear. CDR1 and CDR2 from the germline V gene are SQVTM and ANQGSEA. The CDR3 spans 13 residues. V was trimmed by 7 bases and J by 0 bases, leaving 10 bases between them. The CDR3 region is CSGARLAKNIQYF. The CDR3 nucleotides read TGCAGCGGTGCCCGGCTAGCCAAAAACATTCAGTACTTC.

The table lists this clonotype with many counts. The chain uses TRBV9 and TRBJ1-5; the D is unclear. This CDR3 region has 13 residues. Trimming stripped 1 base from V and 4 bases from J, with 6 bases between. Germline V CDR1 and CDR2: SGDLS, YYNGEE. The CDR3: CASSVNPNQPQHF. In DNA, the CDR3 is TGTGCCAGCAGCGTAAATCCTAATCAGCCCCAGCATTTT.

This clonotype has a single count. The genes are TRBV20-1 and TRBJ1-5; D is unclear. Per the germline V gene, CDR1 is DFQATT and CDR2 is SNEGSKA (reference sequence). The CDR3 has 12 residues. Trimming shortened V by 3 bases and J by 4 bases, and 7 bases separated the two germline ends. CDR3 region: CSASSGNQPQHF. As DNA, the CDR3 is TGCAGTGCTAGTTCTGGGAATCAGCCCCAGCATTTT.

The rearrangement links TRBV11-2 to TRBJ1-3; the D gene is possibly TRBD1 (5 bases). The CDR3 has 16 amino acids. The germline CDR1 and CDR2 sequences are SGHAT and FQNNGV. The V end lost 0 bases, the J end lost 2 bases, and 11 bases lay between the germline ends. The CDR3 reads CASSLDPGHTGNTIYF. The CDR3 coding sequence is TGTGCCAGCAGCTTAGATCCAGGGCATACTGGAAACACCATATATTTT.

This clonotype was seen repeatedly, ten times or more. This chain uses TRBV27 with TRBJ1-1; 7 bases agree with TRBD1. Germline V gene data show CDR1 as MNHEY and CDR2 as SMNVEV (reference sequence). The CDR3 covers 12 residues. V was pared by 6 bases and J by 5 bases, with 3 bases of the junction left unmatched. The CDR3, as DNA: TGTGCCAGCAGGACAGGGTGGACTGAAGCTTTCTTT. Amino acid sequence: CASRTGWTEAFF.

The chain is built from TRBV10-1 and TRBJ2-1, with D perhaps TRBD2 (6 bases). The CDR3 is made up of 15 amino acids. The V end was cut by 4 bases, the J end by 3 bases, with 13 bases between. CDR1 is WNHNN, CDR2 SYGVQD, per germline (reference sequence). In DNA, the CDR3 is TGCGCCAGCAGTGCGACTGGACTATACTACAATGAGCAGTTCTTC. Translating gives CASSATGLYYNEQFF.